This entry lists 14 T cell receptor beta chains sequenced from one sample in a study of shared clonotypes between healthy human individuals. Generated by immunoSEQ multiplex PCR, the TCRdb table keeps only in-frame clones and is missing some. The sample lists around 1 million clones; over 60% were seen once. The sequenced sample was memory CD4+ T cells sorted from blood. Noted subset: CD45RA-negative fraction. The source of these receptors is a man aged 18 to 30 in good health.

The rearrangement joins TRBV2 to TRBJ2-2; TRBD2 is a possible D gene (6 bases). The germline V gene encodes CDR1 SNHLY and CDR2 FYNNEI. The CDR3 length is 20 residues. Trimming took 1 base from V and 2 from J, leaving 23 bases between them. CDR3 in DNA: TGTGCCAGCAGTGAAGGTCCGGGCGGCCGACTAGGACTAAACACCGGGGAGCTGTTTTTT. As protein: CASSEGPGGRLGLNTGELFF.

The chain links TRBV10-2 to TRBJ2-3, with 8 bases identical to TRBD2. This CDR3 comprises 15 residues. Trimming removed 8 bases from V and 6 bases from J; junction bases left unmatched: 13. CDR1 is WSHSY, CDR2 SAAADI, per germline. DNA for the CDR3: TGCGCCAGCCGTAAATCCGGGAGGGCAGGCGATACGCAGTATTTT. Amino acid sequence: CASRKSGRAGDTQYF.

This rearrangement joins TRBV5-4 to TRBJ2-7; the D is unclear. Germline loops: CDR1 SGHNT, CDR2 YYREEE (reference sequence). This CDR3 comprises 13 residues. The V end was cut by 0 bases, the J end by 4 bases, with 8 bases between. CDR3 nucleotides: TGTGCCAGCAGCTTGGACGCAGAATACGAGCAGTACTTC. Translation gives CASSLDAEYEQYF.

V usage is TRBV7-2 and J usage is TRBJ1-4, with a tentative D call TRBD1 (5 bases). The CDR3 sequence is 15 residues long. The V gene's germline CDR1 is SGHTA and CDR2 FQGNSA. Trimming removed 0 bases from V and 6 bases from J, with 11 bases in between. As DNA, the CDR3 is TGTGCCAGCAGCTTAGCCCCGGGGGGTGATGAAAAACTGTTTTTT. Translating gives CASSLAPGGDEKLFF.

As DNA, the CDR3 is TGCGCCAGCAGCTTGGTGGGCGGGAATATCTACGAGCAGTACTTC. Protein: CASSLVGGNIYEQYF. This chain joins TRBV5-1 and TRBJ2-7; D might be TRBD2 (6 bases). Germline-derived CDR1 and CDR2 are SGHRS and YFSETQ. The CDR3 extends over 15 amino acids. The ends were cut back, 0 bases at V and 3 bases at J, with 13 bases in the middle.

V and J are TRBV7-2 and TRBJ1-3; no clear D. The V gene's germline CDR1 is SGHTA and CDR2 FQGNSA. V was pared by 2 bases and J by 3 bases, with 14 bases between. CDR3 length equals 16 residues. The CDR3 DNA reads TGTGCCAGCAGCTTACTCGCGGCAGACTTTGGAAACACCATATATTTT. Translated: CASSLLAADFGNTIYF. Combining the CDR3 with reference TRBV7-2 and TRBJ1-3 gives the whole variable domain GAGVSQSPSNKVTEKGKDVELRCDPISGHTALYWYRQSLGQGLEFLIYFQGNSAPDKSGLPSDRFSAERTGGSVSTLTIQRTQQEDSAVYLCASSLLAADFGNTIYFGEGSWLTVV.

V usage is TRBV28 and J usage is TRBJ2-4; 10 bases are a match to TRBD1. V trimming: 6 bases; J trimming: 6 bases; junction bases outside the gene matches: 5. The germline V gene encodes CDR1 MDHEN and CDR2 SYDVKM. The CDR3 length is 14 residues. The CDR3 reads CASRTRTGGNIQYF. The CDR3 nucleotides read TGTGCCAGCAGAACCAGGACAGGGGGAAACATTCAGTACTTC.

The chain has TRBV5-1 and TRBJ1-1; D is undetermined. The CDR3 is 14 residues long. Germline V gene sequence: CDR1 SGHRS, CDR2 YFSETQ. The V end was cut by 4 bases, the J end by 5 bases, with 15 bases between. DNA of the CDR3: TGCGCCAGCAGCCTAGACCCGGCCGGGACTGAAGCTTTCTTT. It specifies CASSLDPAGTEAFF.

The chain carries TRBV19 and TRBJ1-5; D remains unclear. The CDR3 spans 16 residues. The V end lost 5 bases, the J end lost 0 bases, and 14 bases lay between the germline ends. Germline V gives CDR1 LNHDA, CDR2 SQIVND (reference sequence). This CDR3 is CASSSQDGYSNQPQHF. CDR3 DNA: TGTGCCAGTAGTTCCCAAGACGGATATAGCAATCAGCCCCAGCATTTT.

This chain links TRBV4-1 with TRBJ1-4, with D possibly matching TRBD1 (6 bases). CDR3 length: 16 residues. Germline CDR1 is MGHRA and CDR2 is YSYEKL. With 6 bases removed from V and 1 base from J, the gap between germline ends came to 15 bases. CDR3 protein: CASRHITGKTNEKLFF. The CDR3 region has the DNA TGCGCCAGCAGGCATATAACAGGGAAAACTAATGAAAAACTGTTTTTT.

The chain links TRBV21-1 to TRBJ2-5; TRBD2, the D gene given by the table, was not confirmed from the DNA. TRBV21-1 is a pseudogene segment. The CDR3 runs 17 residues. CDR3 sequence: CASSKGGTSGRPETQYF. In DNA form, the CDR3 reads TGTGCCAGCAGCAAAGGGGGGACTAGCGGGAGACCAGAGACCCAGTACTTC.

On this clone: Other nucleotide sequences in the sample specify the same CDR3. This rearrangement joins TRBV30 to TRBJ2-5, with D hard to call. Between the trimmed V and J ends, which lost 1 base and 2 bases, there was a span of 8 bases. This CDR3 spans 13 amino acids. Germline V gene data show CDR1 as GTSNPN and CDR2 as SVGIG (reference sequence). CDR3 nucleotides: TGTGCCTGGAGTGGGGGTCATCAAGAGACCCAGTACTTC. This translates into CAWSGGHQETQYF.

V and J are TRBV7-8 and TRBJ1-1, with D unclear. The V end lost 5 bases, the J end lost 0 bases, and 13 bases lay between the germline ends. Germline values: CDR1 SGHVS, CDR2 FQNEAQ. The CDR3 has 15 amino acids. This CDR3 is CASSPETGMNTEAFF. The CDR3 bases are TGTGCCAGCAGCCCAGAGACCGGTATGAACACTGAAGCTTTCTTT.

V usage is TRBV7-9 and J usage is TRBJ2-5; TRBD1 matches at 9 bases. Germline V CDR1 and CDR2: SEHNR, FQNEAQ (reference sequence). V lost 3 bases to trimming and J lost 5 bases; unmatched junction nucleotides: 7. This CDR3 comprises 15 residues. CDR3 DNA: TGTGCCAGCAGCTTGGGGGACAGGGAAGGGGAGACCCAGTACTTC. Translation: CASSLGDREGETQYF.